This T cell receptor (beta chain) is from a study of circulating CD8 cells and anti-PD-1 response in melanoma. The QIAseq Immune Repertoire TCR panel built the libraries from about 14 ng of total RNA. TCRdb analysed the reads with MiXCR anew, one entry per CDR3 protein. The sample includes a few hundred distinct CDR3 sequences, more than 5.5% of them seen just once. Live CD3+CD8+TCRalphabeta+ cells were sorted into four subsets by PD-1 and/or TIGIT. This CDR3 contains 16 residues. Trimming took off 3 bases at V and 4 bases at J, with 17 bases between the two ends. Germline-derived CDR1 and CDR2 are MNHEY and SVGEGT. This clonotype is large by share.

This chain uses TRBV6-2 or TRBV6-3 with TRBJ2-3, with D perhaps assigned TRBD1 or TRBD2 (6 bases each). This TCR derives from a human donor with melanoma. Here the sequenced sample was CD8+ T cells from PBMCs, taken at baseline or after one month of anti-PD-1 therapy (not recorded which). CDR3 residues: CASSYVGGVGSDTQYF. CDR3 nucleotides: TGTGCCAGCAGTTATGTCGGGGGCGTAGGGTCAGATACGCAGTATTTT.